This is a list of T cell receptor beta chains from one sample in a study of OX40 agonist ivuxolimab in advanced cancers. Method: immunoSEQ multiplex PCR; TCRdb's copy keeps in-frame clones and lacks some. Of approximately 77,000 clones listed, about 91% are singletons. Material: CD4+ or CD8+ T cells sorted from blood, obtained in a trial of the OX40 agonist ivuxolimab. The receptors derive from an adult with an advanced solid tumor such as melanoma, head and neck, liver or kidney cancer. The CDR3 runs from the conserved cysteine through the conserved F or W. The order of the fields is J gene, V gene, D gene, CDR3 protein, CDR3 DNA. The D gene is left open where the match is weak.

>TRBJ2-2|TRBV25-1|-
CASSEVIIGGELFF
TGTGCCAGCAGTGAAGTTATCATCGGCGGGGAGCTGTTTTTT
>TRBJ2-2|TRBV6-5|-
CASSYGARTGELFF
TGTGCCAGCAGTTACGGGGCTAGGACCGGGGAGCTGTTTTTT
>TRBJ2-5|TRBV15|-
CATSRDPGAQYF
TGTGCCACCAGCAGAGACCCTGGGGCCCAGTACTTC
>TRBJ2-1|TRBV5-1|TRBD2
CASSLDSRDYLPRAYNEQFF
TGCGCCAGCAGCTTGGACAGCCGGGACTACCTCCCAAGGGCATACAATGAGCAGTTCTTC
>TRBJ1-5|TRBV5-6|TRBD1
CASSWGTGGNQPQHF
TGTGCCAGCAGCTGGGGGACAGGCGGGAATCAGCCCCAGCATTTT
>TRBJ2-3|TRBV5-6|-
CASSLLDAGITDTQYF
TGTGCCAGCAGCTTGCTAGACGCCGGGATCACAGATACGCAGTATTTT
>TRBJ1-1|TRBV21-1|-
CASSKRGIDTEAFF
TGTGCCAGCAGCAAAAGGGGAATCGACACTGAAGCTTTCTTT
>TRBJ2-7|TRBV11-2|-
CASSLEPQGYEQYF
TGTGCCAGCAGCTTAGAGCCCCAGGGGTACGAGCAGTACTTC
>TRBJ1-2|TRBV4-1|-
CASSPSWDGENYGYTF
TGCGCCAGCAGCCCTTCATGGGACGGTGAGAACTATGGCTACACCTTC
>TRBJ1-4|TRBV7-9|-
CASRGGGYEKLFF
TGTGCCAGCCGCGGGGGCGGGTATGAAAAACTGTTTTTT
>TRBJ1-1|TRBV6-1|-
CASSAYDTEAFF
TGTGCCAGCAGTGCCTATGACACTGAAGCTTTCTTT